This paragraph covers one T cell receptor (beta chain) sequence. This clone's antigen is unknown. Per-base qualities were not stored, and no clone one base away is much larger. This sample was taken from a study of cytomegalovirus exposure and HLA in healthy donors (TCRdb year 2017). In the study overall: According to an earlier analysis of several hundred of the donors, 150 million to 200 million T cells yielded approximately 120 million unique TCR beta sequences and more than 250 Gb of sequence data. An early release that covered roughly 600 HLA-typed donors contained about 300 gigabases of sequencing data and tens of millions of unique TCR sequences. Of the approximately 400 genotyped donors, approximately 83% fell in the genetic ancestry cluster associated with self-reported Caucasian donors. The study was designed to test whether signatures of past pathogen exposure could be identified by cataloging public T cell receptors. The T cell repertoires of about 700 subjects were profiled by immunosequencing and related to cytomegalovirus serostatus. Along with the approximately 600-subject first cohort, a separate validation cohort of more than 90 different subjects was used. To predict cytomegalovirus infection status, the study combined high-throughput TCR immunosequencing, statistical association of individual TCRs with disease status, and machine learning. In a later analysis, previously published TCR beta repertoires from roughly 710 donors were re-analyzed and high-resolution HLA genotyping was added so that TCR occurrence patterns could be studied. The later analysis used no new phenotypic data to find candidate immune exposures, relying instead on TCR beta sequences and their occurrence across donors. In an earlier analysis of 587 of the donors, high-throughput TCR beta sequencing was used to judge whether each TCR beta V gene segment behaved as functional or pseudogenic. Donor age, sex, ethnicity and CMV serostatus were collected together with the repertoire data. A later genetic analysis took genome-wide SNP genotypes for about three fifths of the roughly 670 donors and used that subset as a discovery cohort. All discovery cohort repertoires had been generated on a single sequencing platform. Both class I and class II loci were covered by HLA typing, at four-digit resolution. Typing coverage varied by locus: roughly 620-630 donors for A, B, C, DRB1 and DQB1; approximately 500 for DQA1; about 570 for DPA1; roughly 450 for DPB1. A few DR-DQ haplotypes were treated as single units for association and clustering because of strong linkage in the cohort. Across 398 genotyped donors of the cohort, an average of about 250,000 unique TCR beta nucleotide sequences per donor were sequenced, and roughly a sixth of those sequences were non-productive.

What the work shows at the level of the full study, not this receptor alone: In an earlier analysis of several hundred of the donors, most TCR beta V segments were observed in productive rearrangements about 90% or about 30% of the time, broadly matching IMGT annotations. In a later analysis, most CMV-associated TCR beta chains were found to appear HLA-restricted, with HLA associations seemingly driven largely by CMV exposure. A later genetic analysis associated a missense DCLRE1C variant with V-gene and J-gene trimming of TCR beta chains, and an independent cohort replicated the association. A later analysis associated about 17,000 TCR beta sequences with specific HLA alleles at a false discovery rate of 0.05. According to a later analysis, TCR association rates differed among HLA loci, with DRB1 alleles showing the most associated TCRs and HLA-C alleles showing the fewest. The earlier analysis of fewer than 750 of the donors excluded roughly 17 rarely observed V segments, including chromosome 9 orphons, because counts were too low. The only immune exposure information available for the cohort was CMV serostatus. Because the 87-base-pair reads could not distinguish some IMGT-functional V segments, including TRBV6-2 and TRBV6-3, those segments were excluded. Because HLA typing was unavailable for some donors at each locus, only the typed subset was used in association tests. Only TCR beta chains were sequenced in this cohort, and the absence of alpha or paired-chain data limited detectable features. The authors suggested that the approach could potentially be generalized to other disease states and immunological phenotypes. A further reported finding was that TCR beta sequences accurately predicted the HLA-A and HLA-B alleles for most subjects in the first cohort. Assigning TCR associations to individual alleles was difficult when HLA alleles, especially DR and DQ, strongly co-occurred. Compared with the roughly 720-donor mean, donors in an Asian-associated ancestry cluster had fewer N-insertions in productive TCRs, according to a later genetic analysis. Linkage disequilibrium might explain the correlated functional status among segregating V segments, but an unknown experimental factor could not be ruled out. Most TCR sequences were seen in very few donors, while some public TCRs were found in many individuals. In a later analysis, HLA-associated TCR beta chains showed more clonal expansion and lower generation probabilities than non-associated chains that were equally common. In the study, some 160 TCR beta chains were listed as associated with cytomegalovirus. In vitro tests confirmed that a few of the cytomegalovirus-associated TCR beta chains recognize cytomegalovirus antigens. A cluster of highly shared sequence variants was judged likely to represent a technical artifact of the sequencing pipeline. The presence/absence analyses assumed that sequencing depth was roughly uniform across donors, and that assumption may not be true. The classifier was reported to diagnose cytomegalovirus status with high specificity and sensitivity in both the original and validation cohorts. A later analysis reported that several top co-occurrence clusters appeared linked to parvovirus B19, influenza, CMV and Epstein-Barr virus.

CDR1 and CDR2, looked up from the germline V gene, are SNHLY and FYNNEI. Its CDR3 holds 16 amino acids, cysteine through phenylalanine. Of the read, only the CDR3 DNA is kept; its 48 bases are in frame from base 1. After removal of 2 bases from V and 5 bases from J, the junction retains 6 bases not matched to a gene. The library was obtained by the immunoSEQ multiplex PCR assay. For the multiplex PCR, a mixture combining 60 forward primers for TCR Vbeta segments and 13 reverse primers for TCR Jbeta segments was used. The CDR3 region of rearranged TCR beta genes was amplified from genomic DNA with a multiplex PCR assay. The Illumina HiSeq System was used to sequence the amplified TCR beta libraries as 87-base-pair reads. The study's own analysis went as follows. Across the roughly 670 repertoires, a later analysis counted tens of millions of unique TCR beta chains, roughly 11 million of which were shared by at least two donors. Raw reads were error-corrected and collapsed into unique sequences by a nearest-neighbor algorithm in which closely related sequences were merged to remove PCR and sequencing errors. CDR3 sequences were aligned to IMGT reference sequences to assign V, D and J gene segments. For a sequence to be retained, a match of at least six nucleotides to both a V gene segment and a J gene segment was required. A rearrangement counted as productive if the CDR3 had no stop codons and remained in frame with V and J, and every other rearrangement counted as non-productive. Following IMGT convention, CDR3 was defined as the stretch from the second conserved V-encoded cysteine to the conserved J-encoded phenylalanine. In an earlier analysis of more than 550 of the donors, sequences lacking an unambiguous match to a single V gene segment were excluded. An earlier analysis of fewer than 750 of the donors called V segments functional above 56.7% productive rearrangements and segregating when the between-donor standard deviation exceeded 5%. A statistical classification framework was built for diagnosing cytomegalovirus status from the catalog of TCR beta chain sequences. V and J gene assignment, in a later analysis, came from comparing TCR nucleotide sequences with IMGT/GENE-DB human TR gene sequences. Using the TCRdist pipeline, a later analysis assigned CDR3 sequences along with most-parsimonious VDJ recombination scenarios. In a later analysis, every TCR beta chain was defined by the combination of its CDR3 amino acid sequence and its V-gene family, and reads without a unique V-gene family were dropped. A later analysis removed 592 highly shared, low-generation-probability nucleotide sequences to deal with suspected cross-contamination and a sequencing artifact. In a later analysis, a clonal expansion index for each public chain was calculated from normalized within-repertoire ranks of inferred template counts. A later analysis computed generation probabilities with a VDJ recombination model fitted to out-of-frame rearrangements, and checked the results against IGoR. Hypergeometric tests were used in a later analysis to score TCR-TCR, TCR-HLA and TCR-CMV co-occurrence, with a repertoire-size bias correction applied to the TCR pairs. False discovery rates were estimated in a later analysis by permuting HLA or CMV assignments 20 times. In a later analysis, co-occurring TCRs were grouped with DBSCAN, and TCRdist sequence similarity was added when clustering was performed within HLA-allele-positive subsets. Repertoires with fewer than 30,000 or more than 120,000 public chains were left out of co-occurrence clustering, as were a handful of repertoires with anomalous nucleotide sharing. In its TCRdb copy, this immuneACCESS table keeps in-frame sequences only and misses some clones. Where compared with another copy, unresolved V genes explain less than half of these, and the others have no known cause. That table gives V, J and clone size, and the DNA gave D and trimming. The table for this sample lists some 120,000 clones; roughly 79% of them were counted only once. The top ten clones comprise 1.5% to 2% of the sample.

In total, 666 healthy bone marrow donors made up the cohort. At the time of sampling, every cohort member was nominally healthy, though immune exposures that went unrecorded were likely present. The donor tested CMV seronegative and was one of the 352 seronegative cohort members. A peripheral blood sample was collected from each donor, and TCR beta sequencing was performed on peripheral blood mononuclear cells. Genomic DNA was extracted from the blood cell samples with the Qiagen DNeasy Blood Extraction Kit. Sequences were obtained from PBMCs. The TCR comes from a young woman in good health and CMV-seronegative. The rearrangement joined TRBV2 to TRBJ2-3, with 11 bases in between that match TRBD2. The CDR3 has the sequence CASSEYSGGAKDTQYF. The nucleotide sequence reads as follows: TGTGCCAGCAGTGAATATAGCGGGGGGGCGAAAGATACGCAGTATTTT.